Shown below are 25 T cell receptor beta chains from a single sample sequenced in a study of T-cell reconstitution after alpha-beta-depleted transplantation in children. TCRbeta library construction was performed incorporating unique molecular identifiers. Each CDR3 protein gets one entry after TCRdb re-called the PCR reads with MiXCR. The table lists 600,000 to 700,000 distinct CDR3 sequences, 13% of them singletons. This specimen was PBMCs, taken before TCRalphabeta/CD19-depleted stem cell transplant. The receptor set was obtained from a girl aged 2 to 9 with congenital amegakaryocytic thrombocytopenia, due to receive a stem cell transplant.

This clonotype was seen many times. This chain joins TRBV7-9 and TRBJ2-3; no clear D gene. Germline CDR1 is SEHNR and CDR2 is FQNEAQ (reference sequence). This CDR3 has 16 amino acids. V was clipped by 3 bases and J by 5 bases, with 18 bases between them. In nucleotides, the CDR3 is TGTGCCAGCAGCTTCCCGGACCGTCTAGTGGGAGATACGCAGTATTTT. Protein product: CASSFPDRLVGDTQYF.

The CDR3 nucleotides are TGCAGCGCTGACGGGCGACAGGGGATCGCTTTCTTT. The encoded protein is CSADGRQGIAFF. This sequence joins TRBV29-1 and TRBJ1-1; 8 bases align to TRBD1. After removal of 7 bases from V and 11 bases from J, the junction contained 12 bases not matched to a gene. CDR1 is SQVTM, CDR2 ANQGSEA, per germline. CDR3 length equals 12 residues.

J is TRBJ2-6 and V is TRBV3-1; the D is unclear. The CDR3 contains 18 residues. Germline V lookup: CDR1 LGHDT, CDR2 YNNKEL (reference sequence). Deletions cut 10 bases from V and 0 bases from J, with 22 bases between. The CDR3 nucleotides read TGTGCCACCTGCCAAGAAGTGGGCGTACGCTCTGGGGCCAACGTCCTGACTTTC. Translated, it gives CATCQEVGVRSGANVLTF.

This clonotype was observed at least ten times. The chain recombines TRBV5-1 with TRBJ2-5, with D unclear. The CDR3 has 15 amino acids. V gave up 4 bases and J gave up 1 base, with 14 bases separating them. The germline V gene encodes CDR1 SGHRS and CDR2 YFSETQ. This chain's CDR3 is CASSPRSGIQETQYF. The CDR3 nucleotides read TGCGCCAGCAGCCCCCGGAGTGGAATCCAAGAGACCCAGTACTTC. Drawing the rest from reference TRBV5-1 and TRBJ2-5, the complete variable domain is KAGVTQTPRYLIKTRGQQVTLSCSPISGHRSVSWYQQTPGQGLQFLFEYFSETQRNKGNFPGRFSGRQFSNSRSEMNVSTLELGDSALYLCASSPRSGIQETQYFGPGTRLLVL.

This clonotype was observed many times. The rearrangement links TRBV7-8 to TRBJ2-3; 11 bases are shared with TRBD2. Germline lookup yields CDR1 SGHVS and CDR2 FQNEAQ. Trimming cost V 5 bases and J 4 bases; bases outside gene matches: 14. This CDR3 region has 18 residues. The CDR3 DNA follows: TGTGCCAGCAGCCTCCAGAGGTGGACTAGCGGGTTCCCAGATACGCAGTATTTT. This sequence encodes CASSLQRWTSGFPDTQYF.

In its sample, this clonotype was seen many times. CDR3 residues: CASSGKDAYFTDTQYF. The CDR3, as DNA: TGCGCCAGCAGTGGGAAGGACGCCTACTTCACAGATACGCAGTATTTT. The V call is TRBV5-1, the J call TRBJ2-3; D unresolved. CDR1 is SGHRS, CDR2 YFSETQ, per germline. Trimming cost V 5 bases and J 2 bases, with 18 bases left between them. The CDR3 is 16 residues long.

This chain uses TRBV20-1 with TRBJ2-5, with TRBD2 matching over 7 bases. Germline V gene data show CDR1 as DFQATT and CDR2 as SNEGSKA (reference sequence). The CDR3 runs 14 residues. Losses at the gene ends were 3 bases for V and 0 bases for J; bases not matched to a gene: 4. The CDR3 protein is CSARRTSDQETQYF. DNA for the CDR3: TGCAGTGCTAGGCGAACTAGCGACCAAGAGACCCAGTACTTC.

This clonotype was recorded at least ten times. The rearrangement joins TRBV11-2 to TRBJ2-3; 9 bases match TRBD2. Trimming took 5 bases from V and 1 from J; bases not matched to a gene: 7. CDR3 size: 16 residues. Germline CDR1 and CDR2: SGHAT and FQNNGV. This CDR3 reads CASSPSPSGGTDTQYF. CDR3 in DNA: TGTGCCAGCAGCCCCTCACCTAGCGGGGGCACAGATACGCAGTATTTT.

The rearrangement joins TRBV10-3 to TRBJ2-2, with D perhaps matching TRBD1 or TRBD2 (5 bases each). The V end was cut by 9 bases, the J end by 3 bases, with 14 bases between. CDR3 size: 14 residues. Germline V gene sequence: CDR1 ENHRY, CDR2 SYGVKD. CDR3 sequence: CAIGLGADTGELFF. The CDR3 DNA reads as TGTGCCATTGGTCTCGGGGCGGACACCGGGGAGCTGTTTTTT.

The table lists this clonotype with a few counts. The chain links TRBV7-9 to TRBJ2-1; weak D call: TRBD1 (5 bases). Germline CDR1 reads SEHNR; CDR2 reads FQNEAQ (reference sequence). The CDR3 loop spans 15 amino acids. Trimming left V 1 base short and J 8 bases short, with 15 bases between. The CDR3 DNA is TGTGCCAGCAGCTTAGGGGGCGCCCCTCAGTATGAGCAGTTCTTC. It yields the protein CASSLGGAPQYEQFF.

This clonotype was recorded many times. CDR3 DNA sequence: TGCAGCGTTGTTGGGACTATCTTCCACGAGCAGTACTTC. Its protein product is CSVVGTIFHEQYF. V gene TRBV29-1 combines with J gene TRBJ2-7; 7 bases agree with TRBD2. The CDR3 consists of 13 residues. V was clipped by 4 bases and J by 5 bases; unmatched bases: 8. The germline V gene has CDR1 SQVTM and CDR2 ANQGSEA.

This clonotype was detected ten times or more. This rearrangement joins TRBV18 to TRBJ2-7; 7 nucleotides match TRBD2. Per germline, CDR1 KGHSH and CDR2 LQKENI. V shed 4 bases, J shed 3 bases, and the junction held 6 bases outside the gene matches. The CDR3 runs 14 residues. The DNA of the CDR3 is TGTGCCAGCTCACGGGGACTATCTGACTACGAGCAGTACTTC. As protein: CASSRGLSDYEQYF.

CDR3 nucleotides: TGCAGTGCTAGAGATCATAGGTCGGGAGTTTCCGAGCAGTACTTC. It codes for CSARDHRSGVSEQYF. The rearrangement links TRBV20-1 to TRBJ2-7; the D gene is possibly TRBD2 (6 bases). The CDR3 contains 15 residues. V lost 0 bases to trimming and J lost 6 bases, with 18 bases between them. The germline gives CDR1 DFQATT, CDR2 SNEGSKA (reference sequence).

This clonotype was recorded many times. The chain uses TRBV7-6 and TRBJ2-3, with 12 nucleotides matching TRBD2. CDR1 and CDR2 (germline): SGHVS, FNYEAQ. J lost 4 bases, V lost 6 bases, and 11 bases had no gene match. The CDR3 has 17 amino acids. The CDR3 DNA follows: TGTGCCAGCAGTCACCGACTAGCGGGAGATGGGGCAGATACGCAGTATTTT. Protein product: CASSHRLAGDGADTQYF. Using reference TRBV7-6 and TRBJ2-3 for the parts outside the CDR3, the full variable domain is GAGVSQSPRYKVTKRGQDVALRCDPISGHVSLYWYRQALGQGPEFLTYFNYEAQQDKSGLPNDRFSAERPEGSISTLTIQRTEQRDSAMYRCASSHRLAGDGADTQYFGPGTRLTVL.

This chain uses TRBV21-1 with TRBJ2-2. TRBV21-1 constitutes a pseudogene. There are 14 residues in the CDR3. The DNA for the CDR3 is TGTGCCGGCCCTGGGGTGGTGGGGACCGGGGAGCTGTTTTTT. Protein: CAGPGVVGTGELFF.

There are many counts of this clonotype. The chain is built from TRBV5-1 and TRBJ2-1; unclear D gene. The germline V gene encodes CDR1 SGHRS and CDR2 YFSETQ. This CDR3 is 16 amino acids long. The V end lost 3 bases, the J end lost 8 bases, and 21 bases lay between the germline ends. This chain's CDR3 is CASSWPPGGRLYEQFF. DNA of the CDR3: TGCGCCAGCAGCTGGCCTCCGGGTGGTAGGTTGTATGAGCAGTTCTTC.

A few counts support this clonotype. The chain combines TRBV29-1 with TRBJ2-1; possibly TRBD2 for D (6 bases). The germline gives CDR1 SQVTM, CDR2 ANQGSEA. V lost 5 bases and J 4 bases, leaving 18 bases between the germline ends. This CDR3 comprises 15 residues. The CDR3 loop is CSVRRGVTPYNEQFF. CDR3 nucleotides: TGCAGCGTTCGGAGGGGCGTTACCCCTTACAATGAGCAGTTCTTC.

The chain couples TRBV28 to TRBJ2-1, with a weak D call TRBD2 (6 bases). Germline values: CDR1 MDHEN, CDR2 SYDVKM. The V end lost 3 bases, the J end lost 10 bases, and 25 bases lay between the germline ends. The CDR3 extends over 17 amino acids. CDR3 loop: CASSFMGTRGGGEEQFF. CDR3 DNA sequence: TGTGCCAGCAGTTTTATGGGGACTCGGGGAGGCGGTGAGGAGCAGTTCTTC.

In nucleotides, the CDR3 is TGCAGTGCCACACCAGTCTGGATCACAGATACGCAGTATTTT. Its translation: CSATPVWITDTQYF. The chain employs TRBV20-1 and TRBJ2-3; the D is unclear. Per the germline V gene, CDR1 is DFQATT and CDR2 is SNEGSKA (reference sequence). The length of the CDR3 is 14 residues. The V gene lost 6 bases and the J gene lost 2 bases, with 15 bases spanning the gap.

Many counts were recorded for this clonotype. The V and J genes are TRBV3-1 and TRBJ2-3, with D tentatively TRBD1 (5 bases). The CDR3 consists of 13 residues. V shed 5 bases and J shed 10 bases, with 16 bases lying between them. Germline CDR1 and CDR2: LGHDT and YNNKEL (reference sequence). Here the CDR3 reads CASSIAGNPSQYF. In nucleotides, the CDR3 is TGTGCCAGCAGCATTGCAGGGAACCCTTCGCAGTATTTT.

This clonotype was seen repeatedly, ten times or more. CDR3 bases: TGCAGTGCTAGAAAAGATCTAGCAACAAACATTCAGTACTTC. This codes for CSARKDLATNIQYF. The chain is built from TRBV20-1 and TRBJ2-4; D is perhaps TRBD2 (5 bases). The CDR3 length is 14 residues. Trimming removed 2 bases from V and 6 bases from J, with 14 bases in between. Per the germline V gene, CDR1 is DFQATT and CDR2 is SNEGSKA (reference sequence).

The sample holds a few counts of this clonotype. CDR3 sequence: CASSFQGLAGRGDTQYF. In DNA, the CDR3 is TGTGCCAGCAGTTTTCAAGGACTAGCGGGAAGAGGAGATACGCAGTATTTT. V usage is TRBV12-3 or TRBV12-4 and J usage is TRBJ2-3, with TRBD2 matching 12 bases. Trimming took 3 bases from V and 5 from J; bases not matched to a gene: 9. The CDR3 runs 17 residues.

V gene TRBV29-1 combines with J gene TRBJ2-2; D uncertain. Trimming removed 6 bases at V and 7 bases at J, with 12 bases between. This CDR3 is 12 amino acids long. Germline lookup yields CDR1 SQVTM and CDR2 ANQGSEA. CDR3 coding DNA: TGCAGCGTGGGTCTCCCCGGCGGGGAGCTGTTTTTT. The encoded protein is CSVGLPGGELFF.

This clonotype was seen at least ten times. The V and J genes are TRBV20-1 and TRBJ2-7, with unresolved D. V dropped 5 bases and J dropped 2 bases, with 28 bases sitting between them. The CDR3 runs to 18 residues. Per the germline V gene, CDR1 is DFQATT and CDR2 is SNEGSKA (reference sequence). DNA of the CDR3: TGCAGTGCTGAAGCCCCCGTGGCTAGTAACCTATTCGCCTACGAGCAGTACTTC. Translating gives CSAEAPVASNLFAYEQYF.

This clonotype was picked up a small number of times. This chain joins TRBV29-1 and TRBJ2-1, with D perhaps TRBD2 (6 bases). The length of the CDR3 is 13 residues. Germline V gives CDR1 SQVTM, CDR2 ANQGSEA. CDR3 residues: CTTERESYNEQFF. The CDR3 bases are TGCACGACCGAACGGGAGTCTTACAATGAGCAGTTCTTC.